Below, 30 T cell receptor beta chains from the same sample are listed, as sequenced in a study of T cells in Graves' hyperthyroidism and ophthalmopathy. RNA transcripts gave rise to amplified TCR beta CDR3 regions. The HTBI primer set was used in a first-round RT-PCR of the TCR CDR3. TCRdb reprocessed the multiplex PCR reads with MiXCR, giving one entry per CDR3 protein. This table has some 370,000 distinct CDR3 sequences, around an eighth appearing once. Source material: blood. These receptors came from a man aged 50 to 60 with Graves' ophthalmopathy.

This clonotype was picked up many times. The V gene is TRBV3-1, the J gene TRBJ2-3, with 9 bases fitting TRBD2. V was clipped by 6 bases and J by 0 bases; unmatched bases: 4. This CDR3 has 15 amino acids. The germline gives CDR1 LGHDT, CDR2 YNNKEL (reference sequence). CDR3 bases: TGTGCCAGCAGACCCGGACTAGCGAGCACAGATACGCAGTATTTT. As protein: CASRPGLASTDTQYF.

This clonotype has at least ten counts. V is TRBV3-1 and J is TRBJ2-7; 8 bases map to TRBD2. CDR3 length: 13 residues. J lost 6 bases, V lost 6 bases, and 7 bases had no gene match. Germline CDR1 reads LGHDT; CDR2 reads YNNKEL (reference sequence). In DNA, the CDR3 is TGTGCCAGCAGACCCGGACTAGCTGGCGAGCAGTACTTC. Translating gives CASRPGLAGEQYF.

Notes on this clonotype: A much larger clone is a single base away; this may be a read error. The genes are TRBV27 and TRBJ1-1, with 7 bases fitting TRBD1. CDR3 length: 17 amino acids. Germline V gene sequence: CDR1 MNHEY, CDR2 SMNVEV (reference sequence). V gave up 2 bases and J gave up 2 bases; unmatched junction bases: 11. CDR3 sequence reads: CASSLATGTVSNTEAFF. For the CDR3, the DNA is TGTGCCAGCAGTTTAGCTACCGGGACAGTATCCAACACTGAAGCTTTCTTT.

This clonotype came up many times. The CDR3 nucleotides are TGTGCCACCAGTGAGCGGACTAGCGGGGTCCACAATGAGCAGTTCTTC. Protein sequence: CATSERTSGVHNEQFF. The chain joins TRBV24-1 to TRBJ2-1, with TRBD2 matching 12 bases. The CDR3 runs to 16 residues. The germline CDR1 and CDR2 sequences are KGHDR and SFDVKD. Losses at the gene ends were 4 bases for V and 5 bases for J; bases not matched to a gene: 5.

This clonotype was counted many times. CDR3 region: CASSLSPGNTGELFF. CDR3 bases: TGTGCCAGCAGTTTATCTCCAGGGAACACCGGGGAGCTGTTTTTT. J is TRBJ2-2 and V is TRBV27; no definite D call. Between the trimmed V and J ends, which lost 0 bases and 1 base, there was a span of 6 bases. There are 15 residues in the CDR3. CDR1 and CDR2 from the germline V gene are MNHEY and SMNVEV (reference sequence).

Worth noting for this clonotype: A clone one base away is much larger, so this may be a read error. This chain joins TRBV7-3 and TRBJ1-1; perhaps TRBD1 as D (5 bases). Germline V lookup: CDR1 SGHTA, CDR2 FQGTGA. This CDR3 region has 16 residues. CDR3 coding DNA: TGTGTCAGCAGCGGATACAGCGGGGGAATGAACACTGAAGCTTTCTTT. Translation: CVSSGYSGGMNTEAFF.

In regard to this clonotype: A much larger clone is a single base away; this may be a read error. The CDR3 bases are TGCAGCGTCACACGGGGTTTCACCGGGGAGCTGTTTTTT. This gives the protein CSVTRGFTGELFF. V gene TRBV29-1 combines with J gene TRBJ2-2, with D perhaps TRBD2 (5 bases). The V end lost 6 bases, the J end lost 4 bases, and 12 bases lay between the germline ends. CDR1 SQVTM and CDR2 ANQGSEA come from the germline V gene. CDR3 size: 13 residues.

In this sample, this clonotype turned up many times. The chain joins TRBV9 to TRBJ2-1; D is unresolved. The ends were cut back, 3 bases at V and 4 bases at J, with 11 bases in the middle. Per the germline V gene, CDR1 is SGDLS and CDR2 is YYNGEE. This CDR3 spans 14 amino acids. CDR3 sequence (DNA): TGTGCCAGCAGCGGCCTGGACGATTACAATGAGCAGTTCTTC. It specifies CASSGLDDYNEQFF. The full variable domain, rest sourced from reference TRBV9 and TRBJ2-1, is DSGVTQTPKHLITATGQRVTLRCSPRSGDLSVYWYQQSLDQGLQFLIQYYNGEERAKGNILERFSAQQFPDLHSELNLSSLELGDSALYFCASSGLDDYNEQFFGPGTRLTVL.

This clonotype was recorded many times. This chain connects TRBV11-2 to TRBJ2-5, with TRBD2 matching over 9 bases. The germline gives CDR1 SGHAT, CDR2 FQNNGV. V lost 2 bases, J lost 4 bases, and 11 bases stayed unmatched. CDR3 length: 17 residues. CDR3 nucleotide sequence: TGTGCCAGCAGCTTAAGCGGGACTAGCAGAGAGTCAGAGACCCAGTACTTC. Encoded protein: CASSLSGTSRESETQYF. Drawing the rest from reference TRBV11-2 and TRBJ2-5, the complete variable domain is EAGVAQSPRYKIIEKRQSVAFWCNPISGHATLYWYQQILGQGPKLLIQFQNNGVVDDSQLPKDRFSAERLKGVDSTLKIQPAKLEDSAVYLCASSLSGTSRESETQYFGPGTRLLVL.

This clonotype was counted between two and nine times. This rearrangement joins TRBV4-1 to TRBJ2-5; TRBD2 matches 8 bases. The tail of the sequence fits TRBJ2-1 better, so the J call may be wrong. From germline, CDR1 is MGHRA and CDR2 YSYEKL. This CDR3 has 11 amino acids. CDR3 protein: CATQSGRDQFF. The CDR3 DNA sequence: TGCGCCACCCAAAGCGGGAGAGACCAGTTCTTC.

This clonotype has only a few counts. The chain combines TRBV6-1 with TRBJ2-1; TRBD2 agrees at 12 bases. Unmatched junction bases numbered 11, after V lost 2 bases and J lost 0 bases. CDR3 length equals 20 residues. Germline assignment: CDR1 MNHNS and CDR2 SASEGT. In DNA, the CDR3 is TGTGCCAGCAGTGAATTACTAGCGGGAGGTCGGACGAGCTCCTACAATGAGCAGTTCTTC. Translated: CASSELLAGGRTSSYNEQFF.

The chain carries TRBV20-1 and TRBJ1-1; D perhaps matches TRBD1 (6 bases). The CDR3 runs to 12 residues. With 3 bases removed from V and 5 bases from J, the gap between germline ends came to 10 bases. In germline, CDR1 is DFQATT, CDR2 SNEGSKA (reference sequence). The CDR3 DNA follows: TGCAGTGCTAGGGGGGGCCGGACTGAAGCTTTCTTT. Translation: CSARGGRTEAFF.

There are many counts of this clonotype. The CDR3 region has the DNA TGTGCCAGCAGCTTGCCAGGGGGGCAAGAGACCCAGTACTTC. Protein product: CASSLPGGQETQYF. The chain combines TRBV3-1 with TRBJ2-5; the D gene is possibly TRBD1 (7 bases). Germline V gives CDR1 LGHDT, CDR2 YNNKEL (reference sequence). The germline V and J ends were trimmed by 5 bases and 2 bases, with 12 bases remaining between them. This CDR3 contains 14 residues.

This clonotype was seen a few times. The V call is TRBV19, the J call TRBJ2-3; possibly TRBD1 for D (5 bases). Germline-derived CDR1 and CDR2 are LNHDA and SQIVND (reference sequence). V was clipped by 1 base and J by 4 bases, with 9 bases between them. The CDR3 totals 14 residues. CDR3 sequence: CASSIGTGADTQYF. The CDR3 DNA is TGTGCCAGTAGTATAGGTACAGGCGCAGATACGCAGTATTTT.

This clonotype was observed at least ten times. V gene TRBV6-1 combines with J gene TRBJ2-5; perhaps TRBD2 as D (6 bases). The length of the CDR3 is 17 residues. Germline V gene lookup returns CDR1 MNHNS and CDR2 SASEGT. V was trimmed by 0 bases and J by 2 bases, leaving 16 bases between them. CDR3 sequence: CASSEAWGGLGQETQYF. The CDR3 bases are TGTGCCAGCAGTGAAGCGTGGGGAGGATTGGGACAAGAGACCCAGTACTTC.

The sample holds many counts of this clonotype. The rearrangement joins TRBV18 to TRBJ2-7; TRBD2 might be the D (5 bases). The CDR3 consists of 14 residues. Trimming left V 4 bases short and J 2 bases short, with 12 bases between. The V gene's germline CDR1 is KGHSH and CDR2 LQKENI. The CDR3: CASSLLASPYEQYF. The CDR3 DNA reads as TGTGCCAGCTCACTCCTAGCCTCTCCCTACGAGCAGTACTTC.

This clonotype was detected ten times or more. This chain connects TRBV18 to TRBJ1-5, with TRBD1 identical over 11 bases. Losses at the gene ends were 5 bases for V and 7 bases for J; bases not matched to a gene: 4. Germline V gene lookup returns CDR1 KGHSH and CDR2 LQKENI. This CDR3 contains 14 residues. The CDR3 here is CASSRDRGGQPQHF. The CDR3 region has the DNA TGTGCCAGCTCAAGGGACAGGGGGGGACAGCCCCAGCATTTT.

V is TRBV29-1 and J is TRBJ2-2; 9 positions agree with TRBD2. The CDR3 has 14 amino acids. CDR1 is SQVTM, CDR2 ANQGSEA, per germline. Trimming at V came to 4 bases and at J to 7 bases, leaving 7 bases not matched to a gene. CDR3 residues: CSVGPSGTIGELFF. In DNA, the CDR3 is TGCAGCGTTGGTCCTAGCGGGACCATCGGGGAGCTGTTTTTT.

This clonotype was observed many times. The chain uses TRBV5-1 and TRBJ2-1; D tentatively reads TRBD1 or TRBD2 (5 bases each). V was shortened by 9 bases and J by 0 bases, with 16 bases between the two germline ends. The CDR3 is 15 amino acids. Germline-derived CDR1 and CDR2 are SGHRS and YFSETQ. CDR3 residues: CATRWGPYSYNEQFF. The CDR3 DNA sequence: TGCGCCACCCGATGGGGACCATACTCCTACAATGAGCAGTTCTTC.

This clonotype has a handful of counts. This clone may be a read error of a much larger clone one base away. The V gene is TRBV11-2, the J gene TRBJ2-7; no reliable D call. Germline CDR1 reads SGHAT; CDR2 reads FQNNGV. The CDR3 length is 12 residues. Trimming shortened V by 11 bases and J by 6 bases, and 17 bases separated the two germline ends. The CDR3 sequence is CACSRSVGEQYF. In nucleotides, the CDR3 is TGTGCCTGCTCTCGGAGTGTTGGCGAGCAGTACTTC. The full variable domain, in which reference TRBV11-2 and TRBJ2-7 provide the parts outside the CDR3, is EAGVAQSPRYKIIEKRQSVAFWCNPISGHATLYWYQQILGQGPKLLIQFQNNGVVDDSQLPKDRFSAERLKGVDSTLKIQPAKLEDSAVYLCACSRSVGEQYFGPGTRLTVT.

This clonotype was detected ten times or more. This chain joins TRBV28 and TRBJ2-3; 9 nucleotides align to TRBD1. V trimming: 5 bases; J trimming: 9 bases; junction bases outside the gene matches: 6. CDR3 length equals 13 residues. The V gene's germline CDR1 is MDHEN and CDR2 SYDVKM. The CDR3 coding sequence is TGTGCCAGCAGTCCGGGACAGGGTTCCACGCAGTATTTT. Translated, it gives CASSPGQGSTQYF.

For this clonotype: A much larger clonotype is one base distant, so this may be a read error. The chain links TRBV11-2 to TRBJ2-2; TRBD2 agrees at 8 bases. The CDR3 consists of 17 residues. Per germline, CDR1 SGHAT and CDR2 FQNNGV. The CDR3 reads CASSLRWSGSFAGELLF. The CDR3 nucleotides read TGTGCCAGCAGCTTAAGGTGGAGCGGGAGTTTCGCCGGGGAGCTGCTTTTT. Drawing the rest from reference TRBV11-2 and TRBJ2-2, the complete variable domain is EAGVAQSPRYKIIEKRQSVAFWCNPISGHATLYWYQQILGQGPKLLIQFQNNGVVDDSQLPKDRFSAERLKGVDSTLKIQPAKLEDSAVYLCASSLRWSGSFAGELLFGEGSRLTVL.

In its sample, this clonotype was seen a few times. The chain recombines TRBV5-1 with TRBJ2-5; no clear D gene. With 3 bases removed from V and 4 bases from J, the gap between germline ends came to 7 bases. Germline V lookup: CDR1 SGHRS, CDR2 YFSETQ. This CDR3 has 12 amino acids. CDR3 sequence reads: CASSSDLETQYF. The CDR3, as DNA: TGCGCCAGCAGCTCCGATTTAGAGACCCAGTACTTC.

The chain uses TRBV27 and TRBJ2-3; no reliable D call. V gave up 3 bases and J gave up 1 base, with 11 bases separating them. Looked up from germline, CDR1 is MNHEY and CDR2 is SMNVEV (reference sequence). The CDR3 runs 15 residues. DNA for the CDR3: TGTGCCAGCAGTTTCTGGGGATCGCGCACAGATACGCAGTATTTT. This codes for CASSFWGSRTDTQYF.

This clonotype has only a few counts. V is TRBV29-1 and J is TRBJ2-3, with 8 bases lining up with TRBD1. The J segment lost 6 bases and the V segment lost 3 bases, leaving 5 bases of the junction unmatched. CDR1 is SQVTM, CDR2 ANQGSEA, per germline. The CDR3 runs 13 residues. CDR3 coding DNA: TGCAGCGTTGACGGCAGGGGGCTTGATACGCAGTATTTT. Its translation is CSVDGRGLDTQYF.

This clonotype was seen many times. CDR3 nucleotides: TGCGCCAGCAGCTTGGCCTCTGTGAACACTGAAGCTTTCTTT. It encodes CASSLASVNTEAFF. The chain is built from TRBV5-1 and TRBJ1-1; D not certain. Germline values: CDR1 SGHRS, CDR2 YFSETQ. V lost 0 bases, J lost 0 bases, and 6 bases lay in between. CDR3 length: 14 residues.

This clonotype was seen a few times. The V call is TRBV12-3 or TRBV12-4, the J call TRBJ2-1; D may be TRBD1 or TRBD2 (5 bases each). The CDR3 covers 15 residues. V shed 5 bases and J shed 7 bases, with 18 bases lying between them. This chain's CDR3 is CASSPAGTTRNEQFF. The CDR3, as DNA: TGTGCCAGCAGTCCCGCCGGGACGACCAGGAATGAGCAGTTCTTC.

At least ten counts were recorded for this clonotype. A read error may account for a junction end that differs from germline. The J gene is TRBJ2-7, the V gene TRBV7-7; 9 bases line up with TRBD1. Germline V gene data show CDR1 as SSHAT and CDR2 as FNYEAQ (reference sequence). The CDR3 totals 15 residues. The CDR3 is CASSLLSGQGYEQYF. The CDR3 nucleotides read TGTGCTAGCAGCTTATTATCGGGACAGGGCTACGAGCAGTACTTC.

The J gene is TRBJ1-2, the V gene TRBV11-3; D not resolved. This CDR3 is built from 12 residues. V lost 5 bases to trimming and J lost 6 bases, with 10 bases between them. CDR1 is SGHNT, CDR2 YENEEA, per germline. DNA of the CDR3: TGTGCCAGCAGCCAGAGCCGGGATGGCTACACCTTC. Its translation: CASSQSRDGYTF.

This clonotype was found many times. The chain links TRBV30 to TRBJ2-3, with TRBD2 matching over 11 bases. The CDR3 has 16 residues. Germline lookup yields CDR1 GTSNPN and CDR2 SVGIG (reference sequence). Germline trimming cut 4 bases from V and 4 bases from J; bases unmatched to any gene: 10. CDR3 sequence reads: CAWTRGTSGSADTQYF. The CDR3 DNA reads TGTGCCTGGACACGAGGGACTAGCGGTTCGGCAGATACGCAGTATTTT.